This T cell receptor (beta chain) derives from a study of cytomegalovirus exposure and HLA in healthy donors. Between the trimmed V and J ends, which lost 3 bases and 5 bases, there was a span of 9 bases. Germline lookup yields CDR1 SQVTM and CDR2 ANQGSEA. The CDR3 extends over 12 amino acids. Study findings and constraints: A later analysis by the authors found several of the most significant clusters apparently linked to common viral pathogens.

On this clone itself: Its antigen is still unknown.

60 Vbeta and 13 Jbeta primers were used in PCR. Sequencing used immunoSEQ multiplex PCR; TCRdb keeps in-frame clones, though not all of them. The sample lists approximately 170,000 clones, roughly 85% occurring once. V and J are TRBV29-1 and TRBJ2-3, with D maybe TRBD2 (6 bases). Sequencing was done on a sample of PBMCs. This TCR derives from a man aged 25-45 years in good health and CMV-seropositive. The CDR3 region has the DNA TGCAGCGTTGAGGGGGGAGGAGATACGCAGTATTTT. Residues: CSVEGGGDTQYF.